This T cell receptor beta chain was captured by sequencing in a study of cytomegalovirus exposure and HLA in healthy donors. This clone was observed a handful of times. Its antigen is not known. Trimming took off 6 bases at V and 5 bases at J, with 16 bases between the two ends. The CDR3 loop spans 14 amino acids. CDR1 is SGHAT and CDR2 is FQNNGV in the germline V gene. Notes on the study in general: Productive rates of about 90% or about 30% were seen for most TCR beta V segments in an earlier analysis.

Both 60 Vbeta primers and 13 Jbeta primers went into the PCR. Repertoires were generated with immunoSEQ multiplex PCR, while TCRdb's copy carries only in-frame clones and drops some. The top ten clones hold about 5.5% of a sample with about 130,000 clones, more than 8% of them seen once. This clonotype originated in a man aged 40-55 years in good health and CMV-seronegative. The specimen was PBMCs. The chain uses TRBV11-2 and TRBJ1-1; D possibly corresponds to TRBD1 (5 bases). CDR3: CASRKPGGRTEAFF. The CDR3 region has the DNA TGTGCCAGCAGGAAACCGGGGGGGAGGACTGAAGCTTTCTTT.